These 27 T cell receptor beta chains were sequenced from one sample in a study of PD-1 blockade in mismatch repair-deficient tumors. Generated by immunoSEQ multiplex PCR, the TCRdb table keeps only in-frame clones and is missing some. Among about 51,000 clones, around 80% were seen once, and the ten largest hold 3.3%. The input for sequencing was peripheral blood, taken 4 weeks after starting pembrolizumab. These receptors were obtained from an adult with mismatch repair-deficient cancer.

The chain joins TRBV7-2 to TRBJ2-7; no reliable D call. Germline CDR1 and CDR2: SGHTA and FQGNSA. V lost 2 bases and J 3 bases, leaving 14 bases between the germline ends. CDR3 size: 15 residues. CDR3 residues: CASSLRGPSLYEQYF. DNA of the CDR3: TGTGCCAGCAGCTTAAGAGGCCCGAGCCTCTACGAGCAGTACTTC.

J is TRBJ2-4 and V is TRBV5-6; D may be TRBD1 (5 bases). This CDR3 region has 13 residues. Trimming cost V 1 base and J 9 bases, with 11 bases left between them. The germline V gene has CDR1 SGHDT and CDR2 YYEEEE. The CDR3, as DNA: TGTGCCAGCAGCTTGTTAGGGGAAGGCATTCAGTACTTC. Translated: CASSLLGEGIQYF.

The genes are TRBV27 and TRBJ2-5, with D perhaps matching TRBD1 (5 bases). The CDR3 is 16 amino acids. Looked up from germline, CDR1 is MNHEY and CDR2 is SMNVEV (reference sequence). Between the trimmed V and J ends, which lost 1 base and 4 bases, there was a span of 16 bases. The DNA for the CDR3 is TGTGCCAGCAGTTTATTCTATGACAGTCGCGGAGAGACCCAGTACTTC. It codes for CASSLFYDSRGETQYF.

The V call is TRBV4-1, the J call TRBJ2-5, with D tentatively TRBD1 or TRBD2 (5 bases each). The germline V gene encodes CDR1 MGHRA and CDR2 YSYEKL. The length of the CDR3 is 15 residues. The germline V and J ends were trimmed by 6 bases and 4 bases, with 18 bases remaining between them. CDR3 coding DNA: TGCGCCAGCAGTGAACGGGGCAGGGTGGGAGAGACCCAGTACTTC. This sequence encodes CASSERGRVGETQYF.

V usage is TRBV10-3 and J usage is TRBJ2-5; TRBD2 agrees at 9 bases. The CDR3 extends over 15 amino acids. With V trimmed by 6 bases and J by 4 bases, 9 bases remained unmatched. The germline V gene encodes CDR1 ENHRY and CDR2 SYGVKD. The CDR3 DNA is TGTGCCATCAGCGGGGCGACTAGCGGAGTAGAGACCCAGTACTTC. Amino acid sequence: CAISGATSGVETQYF.

This chain's CDR3 is CASSFGGISYEQYF. CDR3 nucleotides: TGTGCCAGCAGCTTTGGGGGGATTTCCTACGAGCAGTACTTC. The chain uses TRBV7-9 and TRBJ2-7, with D possibly TRBD2 on 6 matching bases. Germline CDR1 and CDR2: SEHNR and FQNEAQ (reference sequence). The CDR3 is 14 amino acids. V was shortened by 3 bases and J by 1 base, with 10 bases between the two germline ends.

Comments on this clone: At one end, the junction sequence differs from germline, possibly due to a read error. The J gene is TRBJ1-1, the V gene TRBV13; D is possibly TRBD1 (5 bases). The CDR3 runs to 14 residues. Germline assignment: CDR1 PRHDT and CDR2 FYEKMQ (reference sequence). The CDR3 loop is CASSLGWGDTEAFF. For the CDR3, the DNA is TGTGCCAGCAGCCTAGGGTGGGGGGACACTGAAGCTTTCTTT.

The rearrangement joins TRBV9 to TRBJ2-2; unclear D gene. CDR1 and CDR2 (germline): SGDLS, YYNGEE. The CDR3 is 16 amino acids. V was trimmed by 2 bases and J by 0 bases, leaving 11 bases between them. CDR3 nucleotide sequence: TGTGCCAGCAGCGTTCAGAATAGTACGAACACCGGGGAGCTGTTTTTT. This codes for CASSVQNSTNTGELFF.

The rearrangement links TRBV7-2 to TRBJ1-2; D remains ambiguous. Germline values: CDR1 SGHTA, CDR2 FQGNSA. The ends were cut back, 3 bases at V and 1 base at J, with 6 bases in the middle. The CDR3 covers 13 residues. The CDR3 region is CASSFGSNYGYTF. CDR3 DNA: TGTGCCAGCAGCTTTGGTAGTAACTATGGCTACACCTTC.

This clone has just one count. This rearrangement joins TRBV30 to TRBJ1-5, with a possible D match to TRBD1 (5 bases). CDR3 length: 16 residues. Germline CDR1 reads GTSNPN; CDR2 reads SVGIG (reference sequence). The V gene lost 0 bases and the J gene lost 4 bases, with 16 bases spanning the gap. CDR3: CAWSVDGGSGNQPQHF. The CDR3 DNA is TGTGCCTGGAGTGTAGACGGGGGGTCGGGGAATCAGCCCCAGCATTTT.

The rearrangement uses TRBV29-1 and TRBJ2-1; D is possibly TRBD2 (5 bases). Germline CDR1 and CDR2: SQVTM and ANQGSEA. CDR3 length equals 14 residues. Trimming shortened V by 3 bases and J by 8 bases, and 17 bases separated the two germline ends. The DNA of the CDR3 is TGCAGCGTTGACGGTCTAGCATGGAGCGATGAGCAGTTCTTC. Translated: CSVDGLAWSDEQFF.

This chain links TRBV7-2 with TRBJ2-7; D is ambiguous. The CDR3 is made up of 14 amino acids. V lost 1 base and J 6 bases, leaving 13 bases between the germline ends. Germline V gene lookup returns CDR1 SGHTA and CDR2 FQGNSA. Here the CDR3 reads CASSLDPLTSEQYF. The CDR3 nucleotides are TGTGCCAGCAGCTTAGACCCCCTAACTTCCGAGCAGTACTTC.

The sample holds a few counts of this clone. The chain joins TRBV27 to TRBJ2-7; D possibly corresponds to TRBD1 (6 bases). The CDR3 sequence is 15 residues long. CDR1 is MNHEY and CDR2 is SMNVEV in the germline V gene (reference sequence). V dropped 5 bases and J dropped 3 bases, with 17 bases sitting between them. CDR3 DNA sequence: TGTGCCAGCAGTCCCATGGTGAAGGGACACTACGAGCAGTACTTC. Protein: CASSPMVKGHYEQYF.

V usage is TRBV5-1 and J usage is TRBJ1-1, with 10 bases aligning to TRBD1. CDR3 size: 15 residues. Germline assignment: CDR1 SGHRS and CDR2 YFSETQ. Trimming at V came to 0 bases and at J to 4 bases, leaving 3 bases not matched to a gene. The CDR3 DNA is TGCGCCAGCAGCTTGGAGGGGACAGGGGCCACTGAAGCTTTCTTT. Protein sequence: CASSLEGTGATEAFF.

The chain joins TRBV10-3 to TRBJ1-2; TRBD1 aligns across 10 bases. Germline V gene lookup returns CDR1 ENHRY and CDR2 SYGVKD. The CDR3 contains 14 residues. The ends lost 4 bases at V and 5 bases at J; junction bases unmatched: 4. CDR3 sequence: CAISGEGQGYGYTF. Written as DNA, the CDR3 is TGTGCCATCAGTGGTGAGGGACAGGGGTATGGCTACACCTTC.

The rearrangement uses TRBV11-2 and TRBJ2-2, with D possibly being TRBD2 (6 bases). The CDR3 extends over 15 amino acids. V was cut by 4 bases and J by 6 bases, with 15 bases left in between. Looked up from germline, CDR1 is SGHAT and CDR2 is FQNNGV. In nucleotides, the CDR3 is TGTGCCAGCAGCTACCGGCTCGGGGGTTCCGGGGAGCTGTTTTTT. Protein sequence: CASSYRLGGSGELFF.

The chain employs TRBV29-1 and TRBJ2-5, with D tentatively TRBD1 (7 bases). Germline V gene sequence: CDR1 SQVTM, CDR2 ANQGSEA. Trimming stripped 4 bases from V and 5 bases from J, with 14 bases between. The CDR3 spans 13 residues. Here the CDR3 reads CSVGVSGGETQYF. The DNA for the CDR3 is TGCAGCGTTGGGGTGTCAGGGGGGGAGACCCAGTACTTC.

V and J are TRBV6-6 and TRBJ2-1; 15 bases fit TRBD2. The CDR3 has 16 residues. Germline trimming cut 5 bases from V and 7 bases from J; bases unmatched to any gene: 6. Germline CDR1 reads MNHNY; CDR2 reads SVGAGI (reference sequence). CDR3 nucleotide sequence: TGTGCCAGCAGTGGACTAGCGGGAGGGCTTTTTAATGAGCAGTTCTTC. It codes for CASSGLAGGLFNEQFF.

The rearrangement uses TRBV19 and TRBJ2-1; 9 nucleotides align to TRBD2. From germline, CDR1 is LNHDA and CDR2 SQIVND (reference sequence). This CDR3 spans 14 amino acids. The V gene end was trimmed by 7 bases and the J gene end by 3 bases; junction bases not matched to a gene: 4. CDR3 DNA: TGTGCCAGTACCCTGCGGGGGGGCTACAATGAGCAGTTCTTC. It specifies CASTLRGGYNEQFF. Complete variable domain (other parts from reference TRBV19 and TRBJ2-1): DGGITQSPKYLFRKEGQNVTLSCEQNLNHDAMYWYRQDPGQGLRLIYYSQIVNDFQKGDIAEGYSVSREKKESFPLTVTSAQKNPTAFYLCASTLRGGYNEQFFGPGTRLTVL.

This chain connects TRBV7-2 to TRBJ2-1; 10 nucleotides align to TRBD2. The ends lost 2 bases at V and 12 bases at J; junction bases unmatched: 7. The CDR3 has 14 amino acids. The germline CDR1 and CDR2 sequences are SGHTA and FQGNSA. CDR3 coding DNA: TGTGCCAGCAGCTTAAGTGATAGCGGGAGGTCGCAGTTCTTC. Its protein is CASSLSDSGRSQFF.

In its sample, this clone was seen a few times. The chain joins TRBV5-4 to TRBJ1-2, with D possibly matching TRBD1 (6 bases). The V end lost 3 bases, the J end lost 2 bases, and 14 bases lay between the germline ends. The CDR3 covers 15 residues. Germline V gives CDR1 SGHNT, CDR2 YYREEE (reference sequence). The CDR3 spells CASSSRDRPNYGYTF. DNA of the CDR3: TGTGCCAGCAGCTCCAGAGACAGGCCGAACTATGGCTACACCTTC. The full variable domain, in which reference TRBV5-4 and TRBJ1-2 provide the parts outside the CDR3, is ETGVTQSPTHLIKTRGQQVTLRCSSQSGHNTVSWYQQALGQGPQFIFQYYREEENGRGNFPPRFSGLQFPNYSSELNVNALELDDSALYLCASSSRDRPNYGYTFGSGTRLTVV.

The chain combines TRBV19 with TRBJ2-5; 11 bases match TRBD2. CDR1 is LNHDA, CDR2 SQIVND, per germline (reference sequence). V lost 7 bases, J lost 1 base, and 2 bases stayed unmatched. The CDR3 sequence is 14 residues long. The CDR3 DNA sequence: TGTGCCAGTACCGGGACTAGCGGCCAAGAGACCCAGTACTTC. Amino acid sequence: CASTGTSGQETQYF.

A single count supports this clone. J is TRBJ2-2 and V is TRBV19; D is uncertain. V was clipped by 11 bases and J by 1 base, with 14 bases between them. This CDR3 comprises 14 residues. Germline V gene data show CDR1 as LNHDA and CDR2 as SQIVND (reference sequence). The CDR3 here is CASQALRNTGELFF. In DNA, the CDR3 is TGTGCCTCCCAGGCCCTACGGAACACCGGGGAGCTGTTTTTT.

With respect to this clone: This same CDR3 is encoded by further DNA sequences in the sample. The chain joins TRBV27 to TRBJ1-1; D uncertain. There are 11 residues in the CDR3. In germline, CDR1 is MNHEY, CDR2 SMNVEV (reference sequence). Trimming took 7 bases from V and 4 from J, leaving 7 bases between them. The CDR3 coding sequence is TGTGCCAGCACCCTCGGCACTGAAGCTTTCTTT. Its protein is CASTLGTEAFF.

This chain links TRBV7-9 with TRBJ2-7, with D unclear. With 3 bases removed from V and 6 bases from J, the gap between germline ends came to 9 bases. The CDR3 loop spans 12 amino acids. CDR1 is SEHNR and CDR2 is FQNEAQ in the germline V gene (reference sequence). The CDR3 sequence is CASSFTTGEQYF. In DNA form, the CDR3 reads TGTGCCAGCAGCTTTACGACTGGCGAGCAGTACTTC.

The chain carries TRBV6-1 and TRBJ2-5, with 8 nucleotides matching TRBD2. CDR1 is MNHNS and CDR2 is SASEGT in the germline V gene. V was clipped by 6 bases and J by 2 bases; unmatched bases: 2. The length of the CDR3 is 13 residues. CDR3 nucleotides: TGTGCCAGCAGGGCTAGCGGGCAAGAGACCCAGTACTTC. The encoded protein is CASRASGQETQYF.

This sequence joins TRBV4-3 and TRBJ1-5, with TRBD1 as a possible D gene (6 bases). Looked up from germline, CDR1 is LGHNA and CDR2 is YSLEER. Trimming cost V 0 bases and J 6 bases, with 12 bases left between them. This CDR3 contains 15 residues. As DNA, the CDR3 is TGCGCCAGCAGCCAAGATATCAGGGGCTCTCAGCCCCAGCATTTT. This translates into CASSQDIRGSQPQHF.